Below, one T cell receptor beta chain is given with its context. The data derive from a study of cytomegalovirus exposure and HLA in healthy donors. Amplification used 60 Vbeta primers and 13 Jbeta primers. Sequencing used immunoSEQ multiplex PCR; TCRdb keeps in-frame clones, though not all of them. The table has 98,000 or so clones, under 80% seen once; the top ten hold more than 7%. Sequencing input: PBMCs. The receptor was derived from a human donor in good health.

This CDR3 reads CAWRPGSGTEAFF. DNA of the CDR3: TGTGCCTGGAGGCCCGGGTCGGGGACTGAAGCTTTCTTT. The chain carries TRBV30 and TRBJ1-1, with D uncertain. The CDR3 covers 13 residues. Per germline, CDR1 GTSNPN and CDR2 SVGIG (reference sequence). V gave up 3 bases and J gave up 5 bases, with 13 bases separating them.